The clone carrying this T cell receptor beta chain has a count of ten or more. These data belong to a study of T cells after yellow fever vaccination. TCRdb itself ran the 5' RACE reads through MiXCR, one entry per CDR3 protein. The data show approximately 300,000 distinct CDR3 sequences, with about 9.5% seen just once and under 20% held by the top ten. Germline trimming cut 4 bases from V and 0 bases from J; bases unmatched to any gene: 10. The CDR3 loop spans 20 amino acids. Germline-derived CDR1 and CDR2 are SGHTA and FQGNSA. The J gene is TRBJ2-1, the V gene TRBV7-2; TRBD2 aligns across 15 bases. The specimen was PBMCs, collected on the day of the first yellow fever vaccination. This sequence originates from a young man who received the YFV17D yellow fever vaccine. CDR3 nucleotides: TGTGCCAGCAGCTCTTCCCGGACTAGCGGGGGGGGGAGCTCCTACAATGAGCAGTTCTTC. This sequence encodes CASSSSRTSGGGSSYNEQFF.